Reported below is one T cell receptor (beta chain). Its target is unknown. The data are from a study of cytomegalovirus exposure and HLA in healthy donors. Study at large: The same platform was used for the roughly 130 validation repertoires and the roughly 680 first-cohort repertoires, a later analysis reported.

The CDR3 runs to 14 residues. Trimming cost V 2 bases and J 9 bases; bases outside gene matches: 8. Germline CDR1 SGDLS, CDR2 YYNGEE. Study observations and caveats: The study found most TCR sequences rare, yet found some public TCRs in many donors.

Profiling relied on immunoSEQ multiplex PCR, and the TCRdb table lists in-frame clones only, not all of them. The sample has around 250,000 clones; around 87% are singletons. This clonotype was obtained from a woman between 18 and 29 years old in good health and CMV-seronegative. V is TRBV9 and J is TRBJ2-1, with 7 bases identical to TRBD1. The sample taken for sequencing was PBMCs. As DNA, the CDR3 is TGTGCCAGCAGCGTGCTGACAGGGCGCGGTGAGCAGTTCTTC. This sequence encodes CASSVLTGRGEQFF.